This TCR beta chain was sequenced in a study of blood T cell repertoires in COVID-19. The V and J ends lost 5 bases and 6 bases, in that order; junction bases with no gene match: 5. CDR1 is PRHDT, CDR2 FYEKMQ, per germline (reference sequence). CDR3 size: 14 residues. Some clones are missing from TCRdb's copy, which holds only in-frame ones; the method was immunoSEQ multiplex PCR. The table includes fewer than 600,000 clones, approximately 89% detected once. The source of this sequence is a man aged 18 to 29 with COVID-19, enrolled during active disease. The chain carries TRBV13 and TRBJ2-1; 9 bases match TRBD1. Sequenced material: peripheral blood. The DNA for the CDR3 is TGTGCCAGCAGCCACGGGACAGGGAGCAATGAGCAGTTCTTC. As protein: CASSHGTGSNEQFF.